Below, one T cell receptor beta chain is given with its context. This record comes from a study of blood T cell repertoires in COVID-19. Study details: Samples taken during acute and convalescent COVID-19 were collected in the United States, Italy and Spain. PBMCs, B-cell-depleted T cells, or T cells were the source of the cDNA or gDNA that made up the material.

How the authors handled the data: From reference gene primer amplification, estimates of nucleated cell counts were derived. Data came from immunoSEQ multiplex PCR; TCRdb stores just in-frame clones and leaves some out. D and trimming were read from the DNA, whereas the V and J calls and clone size are those reported in that table. The sample has a few hundred thousand clones; 80% to 85% are singletons. The receptor's source is a man under 40 with active or convalescent COVID-19. The specimen sequenced was peripheral blood.

The CDR3 nucleotides read TGTGCCAGCAGCCGTGACAGTAACGGCAATCAGCCCCAGCATTTT. Amino acid sequence: CASSRDSNGNQPQHF. This chain uses TRBV6-6 with TRBJ1-5; D perhaps matches TRBD1 (5 bases). Trimming stripped 6 bases from V and 2 bases from J, with 14 bases between. From germline, CDR1 is MNHNY and CDR2 SVGAGI (reference sequence). The CDR3 is 15 amino acids.